This TCR beta chain stems from a study of T cell responses to AZD1222 COVID-19 vaccine. Sequencing used immunoSEQ multiplex PCR; TCRdb keeps in-frame clones, though not all of them. The sample shows around 99,000 clones, approximately 90% of them seen only once. Germline CDR1 is SGHTA and CDR2 is FQGNSA. There are 14 residues in the CDR3. V shed 2 bases and J shed 7 bases, with 12 bases lying between them. A note on this clone: Antigen: not known.

Whole-study results and caveats: Close to half of all spike-specific TCRs reportedly target regions of the variants that are unmutated. All repertoire sampling was performed exclusively after the peak T cell response. White British people made up most donors, females outnumbered males, and clonal diversity was possibly underestimated.

The specimen was peripheral blood, collected 28 days after the second AZD1222 dose. This sequence originates from an adult who received the AZD1222 COVID-19 vaccine. V usage is TRBV7-2 and J usage is TRBJ2-1; a weak D match, TRBD1 (5 bases). The CDR3 DNA follows: TGTGCCAGCAGCTTAATAGGGCCAGGGAATGAGCAGTTCTTC. Translation: CASSLIGPGNEQFF.